The text below deals with one T cell receptor (beta chain). Its antigen is undetermined. This entry comes from a study of T cell repertoires in cytomegalovirus infection. Findings of the study overall: Adding up the frequency of public TCR beta families identified people who carried CMV plus the relevant HLA.

The germline V and J ends were trimmed by 5 bases and 0 bases, with 8 bases remaining between them. Germline V gene data show CDR1 as LNHNV and CDR2 as YYDKDF (reference sequence). The CDR3 has 15 amino acids. TCRdb analysed the reads with MiXCR anew, one entry per CDR3 protein. The sample holds about 230,000 distinct CDR3 sequences, 22% seen once. Sequencing was performed on CD8+ T cells from PBMCs. The source of this sequence is a human donor in good health (CMV status not recorded). Some clones in this sample may be carry-over from other donors' samples. The rearrangement links TRBV15 to TRBJ2-6; D is unresolved. CDR3 region: CATSPLRSGANVLTF. The CDR3 bases are TGTGCCACCAGCCCCCTCCGCTCTGGGGCCAACGTCCTGACTTTC.